The 22 T cell receptor beta chains reported below all come from one sample, sequenced in a study of blood T cells in healthy people across ages (dated by TCRdb to about 2015). Library preparation employed 5' RACE. The run used an Illumina HiSeq 2500. The second PCR ran for roughly 6 to 11 cycles and used a J-beta primer mix along with a sample-barcoded 5' primer. The public reads were reprocessed in TCRdb via fastp at Q25 and MiXCR, keeping in-frame beta chains. Rows are unified per CDR3 protein, each entry keeping the most common DNA and genes. The sample table contains fewer than 2,000,000 distinct CDR3 sequences; only one count was recorded for roughly 32% of them. About 11% of the sample comes from the top ten. The sequencing sample was made of blood. The receptors were gathered from a woman aged 25 to 39 in good health.

The sample holds many counts of this clonotype. This chain uses TRBV27 with TRBJ2-7; D is undetermined. The germline CDR1 and CDR2 sequences are MNHEY and SMNVEV (reference sequence). Trimming removed 0 bases at V and 2 bases at J, with 8 bases between. This CDR3 spans 14 amino acids. CDR3 sequence: CASSLSAGAYEQYF. CDR3 coding DNA: TGTGCCAGCAGTTTATCGGCCGGAGCCTACGAGCAGTACTTC.

Only a few counts were recorded for this clonotype. V and J are TRBV2 and TRBJ2-7; D gene ambiguous. The CDR3 is made up of 14 amino acids. V lost 7 bases and J 0 bases, leaving 13 bases between the germline ends. In germline, CDR1 is SNHLY, CDR2 FYNNEI. Here the CDR3 DNA reads TGTGCCAGCATGCCTTCAGAGAGCTCCTACGAGCAGTACTTC. Translated: CASMPSESSYEQYF.

Remarks on this clonotype: A much larger clone is a single base away; this may be a read error. This chain joins TRBV12-3 or TRBV12-4 and TRBJ2-3; D ambiguous. V was cut by 8 bases and J by 2 bases, with 14 bases left in between. CDR3 size: 14 residues. CDR3: CASQQRFNTDTQYF. The CDR3, as DNA: TGTGCCAGCCAACAGAGGTTCAACACAGATACGCAGTATTTT.

The CDR3: CAITEGRGPGELFF. The CDR3 bases are TGTGCCATCACTGAAGGACGGGGGCCCGGGGAGCTGTTTTTT. The chain recombines TRBV10-3 with TRBJ2-2, with D perhaps being TRBD1 or TRBD2 (6 bases each). This CDR3 comprises 14 residues. Between the trimmed V and J ends, which lost 7 bases and 6 bases, there was a span of 15 bases. Germline V CDR1 and CDR2: ENHRY, SYGVKD.

This clonotype was recorded a few times. The V and J genes are TRBV5-1 and TRBJ2-3; D might be TRBD1 (5 bases). Germline V CDR1 and CDR2: SGHRS, YFSETQ. The CDR3 is made up of 14 amino acids. The germline V and J ends were trimmed by 2 bases and 2 bases, with 9 bases remaining between them. This CDR3 reads CASSLKTDTDTQYF. The CDR3 DNA follows: TGCGCCAGCAGCTTAAAGACAGACACAGATACGCAGTATTTT.

This clonotype has more than one count but fewer than ten. V gene TRBV12-3 or TRBV12-4 combines with J gene TRBJ2-7; the D call may be TRBD1 or TRBD2 (5 bases each). The V gene lost 6 bases and the J gene lost 2 bases, with 17 bases spanning the gap. There are 15 residues in the CDR3. For the CDR3, the DNA is TGTGCCAGCAGCACCGGGGCAGGGAACCCCTACGAGCAGTACTTC. Residues: CASSTGAGNPYEQYF.

The sample holds a few counts of this clonotype. The V call is TRBV9, the J call TRBJ2-5; perhaps TRBD2 as D (5 bases). The CDR3 extends over 14 amino acids. V was pared by 3 bases and J by 2 bases, with 11 bases between. Germline V gene data show CDR1 as SGDLS and CDR2 as YYNGEE. The CDR3 reads CASSGPGVQETQYF. In nucleotides, the CDR3 is TGTGCCAGCAGCGGACCCGGGGTTCAAGAGACCCAGTACTTC.

This clonotype has just a few counts. The rearrangement joins TRBV27 to TRBJ1-1; 8 bases are shared with TRBD1. Trimming removed 2 bases from V and 4 bases from J; junction bases left unmatched: 12. CDR3 length: 17 residues. CDR1 and CDR2 (germline): MNHEY, SMNVEV (reference sequence). The CDR3 DNA is TGTGCCAGCAGTTTAAATAGTCAGGGGGCTTGGGGCACTGAAGCTTTCTTT. Its protein product is CASSLNSQGAWGTEAFF.

The table lists this clonotype with many counts. The V call is TRBV20-1, the J call TRBJ2-1; possible D gene TRBD2, 6 bases. Germline V CDR1 and CDR2: DFQATT, SNEGSKA (reference sequence). V was cut by 1 base and J by 7 bases, with 11 bases left in between. The CDR3 sequence is 13 residues long. The CDR3 protein is CSARVPGGNEQFF. The CDR3, as DNA: TGCAGTGCTAGAGTCCCTGGGGGGAATGAGCAGTTCTTC.

This clonotype was counted once. The genes are TRBV3-1 and TRBJ2-3; TRBD1 might be the D (6 bases). V lost 4 bases and J 5 bases, leaving 13 bases between the germline ends. Germline CDR1 LGHDT, CDR2 YNNKEL (reference sequence). The CDR3 is made up of 14 amino acids. The CDR3 region is CASSRTQGRDTQYF. DNA for the CDR3: TGTGCCAGCAGCCGGACGCAGGGGAGAGATACGCAGTATTTT.

CDR3 amino acids: CASSFRDGDEAFF. The CDR3 nucleotides are TGTGCCAGCAGCTTCAGGGACGGGGATGAAGCTTTCTTT. The chain recombines TRBV13 with TRBJ1-1, with D perhaps matching TRBD1 (5 bases). Looked up from germline, CDR1 is PRHDT and CDR2 is FYEKMQ (reference sequence). This CDR3 region has 13 residues. The germline V and J ends were trimmed by 3 bases and 7 bases, with 12 bases remaining between them.

The table lists this clonotype with a few counts. J is TRBJ1-2 and V is TRBV29-1; D call uncertain. The germline V and J ends were trimmed by 4 bases and 2 bases, with 11 bases remaining between them. Germline assignment: CDR1 SQVTM and CDR2 ANQGSEA. This CDR3 comprises 13 residues. CDR3 in amino acids: CSVVEQINYGYTF. The CDR3 DNA is TGCAGCGTTGTAGAACAGATCAACTATGGCTACACCTTC.

This chain links TRBV6-6 with TRBJ1-3; D not resolved. The V end lost 2 bases, the J end lost 9 bases, and 14 bases lay between the germline ends. Germline V gene lookup returns CDR1 MNHNY and CDR2 SVGAGI (reference sequence). The CDR3 loop spans 14 amino acids. The DNA of the CDR3 is TGTGCCAGCAGTTACGGCCAACGGAACAGCACCATATATTTT. Its translation: CASSYGQRNSTIYF.

The chain carries TRBV20-1 and TRBJ1-2, with D unresolved. The CDR3 runs 15 residues. The V end was cut by 0 bases, the J end by 8 bases, with 19 bases between. The germline V gene encodes CDR1 DFQATT and CDR2 SNEGSKA (reference sequence). The CDR3 loop is CSARDSYGEAGGYTF. Here the CDR3 DNA reads TGCAGTGCTAGAGACTCATACGGAGAAGCGGGCGGCTACACCTTC.

The chain joins TRBV27 to TRBJ1-2, with D possibly matching TRBD1 (6 bases). Germline assignment: CDR1 MNHEY and CDR2 SMNVEV (reference sequence). Trimming removed 6 bases from V and 1 base from J, with 18 bases in between. CDR3 size: 16 residues. Here the CDR3 DNA reads TGTGCCAGCAGAAGCGGGACAACAGGATATAACTATGGCTACACCTTC. It yields the protein CASRSGTTGYNYGYTF.

The chain is built from TRBV7-2 and TRBJ2-3; 10 bases are shared with TRBD2. Germline trimming cut 1 base from V and 5 bases from J; bases unmatched to any gene: 6. The CDR3 spans 16 residues. The germline gives CDR1 SGHTA, CDR2 FQGNSA. The CDR3 coding sequence is TGTGCCAGCAGCTTAGAAGCGGGGGGGATCCGAGATACGCAGTATTTT. Encoded protein: CASSLEAGGIRDTQYF.

V usage is TRBV6-5 and J usage is TRBJ1-2; possible D gene TRBD1, 5 bases. V lost 2 bases to trimming and J lost 10 bases, with 11 bases between them. The CDR3 has 12 amino acids. CDR1 MNHEY and CDR2 SVGAGI come from the germline V gene. CDR3 sequence reads: CASSYGDGNYTF. The CDR3 region has the DNA TGTGCCAGCAGTTACGGGGACGGAAACTACACCTTC.

J is TRBJ2-5 and V is TRBV20-1; TRBD2 might be the D (6 bases). The J call may be wrong; the DNA end is better matched by TRBJ2-7. The CDR3 consists of 13 residues. CDR1 is DFQATT and CDR2 is SNEGSKA in the germline V gene (reference sequence). DNA of the CDR3: TGCAGTTCCAGCTCAATGGGGAGGTACGAGCAGTACTTC. Protein sequence: CSSSSMGRYEQYF.

This chain connects TRBV18 to TRBJ1-5; no reliable D call. V lost 3 bases to trimming and J lost 0 bases, with 6 bases between them. This CDR3 is built from 14 residues. Germline lookup yields CDR1 KGHSH and CDR2 LQKENI. CDR3: CASSPWNSNQPQHF. DNA of the CDR3: TGTGCCAGCTCACCGTGGAATAGCAATCAGCCCCAGCATTTT.

This clonotype was counted a few times. The chain is built from TRBV6-6 and TRBJ1-1, with D tentatively TRBD1 (5 bases). The CDR3 spans 14 residues. In germline, CDR1 is MNHNY, CDR2 SVGAGI (reference sequence). Trimming took 7 bases from V and 0 from J, leaving 12 bases between them. The CDR3 protein is CASTPRQLNTEAFF. In DNA form, the CDR3 reads TGTGCCAGCACCCCTCGACAGCTGAACACTGAAGCTTTCTTT.

This clonotype turned up a few times. The chain has TRBV4-1 and TRBJ2-1; the match to TRBD2 covers 8 bases. Germline trimming cut 6 bases from V and 9 bases from J; bases unmatched to any gene: 19. The CDR3 spans 17 residues. Germline V gene sequence: CDR1 MGHRA, CDR2 YSYEKL. The CDR3 is CASRINMGLDGFSEQFF. The CDR3 nucleotides are TGCGCCAGCAGGATAAACATGGGACTAGACGGATTTAGTGAGCAGTTCTTC.

The genes are TRBV5-1 and TRBJ2-1; TRBD1 matches at 7 bases. V shed 0 bases and J 1 base; nucleotides not matched to a gene: 4. The V gene's germline CDR1 is SGHRS and CDR2 YFSETQ. The CDR3 contains 16 residues. CDR3 residues: CASSLDEGASYNEQFF. CDR3 DNA: TGCGCCAGCAGCTTGGACGAGGGGGCGTCCTACAATGAGCAGTTCTTC.